This TCR beta chain was captured by sequencing in a study of blood T cell repertoires in COVID-19. Overall study: The United States, Italy and Spain provided the acute and convalescent COVID-19 samples. From T cells, B-cell-depleted T cells, or PBMCs came the material, which was cDNA or gDNA.

CDR3 size: 18 residues. J gave up 6 bases and V 0 bases, and 13 bases lay outside the gene matches. Per germline, CDR1 SGHRS and CDR2 YFSETQ. In the original processing: For nucleated cells, counts were estimated from reference gene primer amplification. Using immunoSEQ multiplex PCR, the repertoire was profiled, and TCRdb retains in-frame clones only, with some absent. For V, J and clone size, that table is used; D and trimming come from the DNA. The data hold around 160,000 clones, with around 89% observed a single time. Only one count was recorded for this clone. The origin of this receptor is a woman aged 30 to 39 with acute COVID-19. Sequenced sample: PBMCs or T cells enriched from blood (not recorded which). The chain couples TRBV5-1 to TRBJ2-1; TRBD2 matches at 9 bases. CDR3: CASSLEATGGRVSNEQFF. CDR3 nucleotide sequence: TGCGCCAGCAGCTTGGAGGCCACGGGCGGGAGGGTCTCCAATGAGCAGTTCTTC.